The 6 T cell receptor beta chains in this list originate from one sample, sequenced in a study of shared clonotypes between healthy human individuals. CD45RO-negative, CCR7-positively selected cells formed the naive CD8 fraction, excluding terminally differentiated effector memory CD45RA+ cells. Measured with immunoSEQ multiplex PCR; TCRdb has only the in-frame clones, and not every one. The data show millions of clones, 90% to 95% seen once. The sequencing input was naive CD8+ T cells from PBMCs. The source of these receptors is a man between 18 and 35 years old in good health. Some clones in this sample may be carry-over from other donors' samples.

This clone came up once. The gene calls are TRBV29-1 and TRBJ2-1; D may be TRBD1 (5 bases). Germline CDR1 is SQVTM and CDR2 is ANQGSEA. V gave up 1 base and J gave up 2 bases, with 15 bases separating them. This CDR3 comprises 16 residues. CDR3 nucleotides: TGCAGCGTTGAAGGTACAGCCCTAGGGGCCTACAATGAGCAGTTCTTC. Amino acids: CSVEGTALGAYNEQFF.

The genes are TRBV4-1 and TRBJ2-1, with 7 bases aligning to TRBD1. Per the germline V gene, CDR1 is MGHRA and CDR2 is YSYEKL. This CDR3 spans 15 amino acids. V gave up 2 bases and J gave up 0 bases; unmatched junction bases: 1. CDR3 sequence reads: CASSQRDSSYNEQFF. Written as DNA, the CDR3 is TGCGCCAGCAGCCAACGGGACAGCTCCTACAATGAGCAGTTCTTC.

This clone was detected only once. This sample also contains other DNA sequences that code for the same CDR3. V and J are TRBV9 and TRBJ1-2; no clear D gene. This CDR3 is built from 15 residues. CDR1 and CDR2 from the germline V gene are SGDLS and YYNGEE. Trimming left V 0 bases short and J 1 base short, with 10 bases between. The CDR3 loop reads CASSVVAGFNYGYTF. Here the CDR3 DNA reads TGTGCCAGCAGCGTAGTGGCTGGCTTTAACTATGGCTACACCTTC.

The gene calls are TRBV6-6 and TRBJ2-3; D is uncertain. Germline CDR1 and CDR2: MNHNY and SVGAGI (reference sequence). The CDR3 extends over 14 amino acids. V was shortened by 6 bases and J by 4 bases, with 14 bases between the two germline ends. Here the CDR3 reads CASRLYNSPDTQYF. The CDR3 DNA is TGTGCCAGCAGGCTTTATAATAGCCCAGATACGCAGTATTTT.

The chain has TRBV7-9 and TRBJ1-4; no clear D. CDR1 and CDR2 (germline): SEHNR, FQNEAQ (reference sequence). The CDR3 spans 12 residues. V lost 1 base and J lost 10, with 7 bases in between. The chain's CDR3 is CASSLEMGKLFF. The CDR3 nucleotides read TGTGCCAGCAGCTTAGAAATGGGAAAACTGTTTTTT.

V and J are TRBV28 and TRBJ2-5; 8 bases match TRBD1. J gave up 5 bases and V 5 bases, and 7 bases lay outside the gene matches. This CDR3 spans 14 amino acids. Germline V gene lookup returns CDR1 MDHEN and CDR2 SYDVKM. The CDR3 reads CASSRTGFEETQYF. The CDR3 DNA reads as TGTGCCAGCAGTAGGACAGGGTTTGAGGAGACCCAGTACTTC.